The next 25 T cell receptor beta chains were all read from a single sample in a study of shared clonotypes between healthy human individuals. Naive-designated CD8 cells lacked CD45RO, were positively enriched for CCR7, and omitted terminally differentiated effector memory CD45RA+ cells. Assay used: immunoSEQ multiplex PCR; TCRdb lists only in-frame clones, some missing. Of around 2.1 million clones in the sample, about 93% were seen once. Sequencing was performed on naive CD8+ T cells from PBMCs. Receptor source: a man younger than 35 in good health. Some clones in this sample may be carry-over from other donors' samples.

The J gene is TRBJ1-6, the V gene TRBV25-1; TRBD1 is a possible D gene (6 bases). V was pared by 1 base and J by 5 bases, with 9 bases between. There are 15 residues in the CDR3. Germline CDR1 is MGHDK and CDR2 is SYGVNS. As DNA, the CDR3 is TGTGCCAGCAGTGAATGGGGACACGATAATTCACCCCTCCACTTT. Its protein product is CASSEWGHDNSPLHF.

Comments on this clone: The sample holds other DNA sequences that translate to the same CDR3. The chain recombines TRBV28 with TRBJ1-2, with D perhaps TRBD1 (6 bases). The CDR3 spans 13 residues. Trimming shortened V by 6 bases and J by 1 base, and 9 bases separated the two germline ends. Germline-derived CDR1 and CDR2 are MDHEN and SYDVKM. CDR3 nucleotide sequence: TGTGCCAGCAGAGGCAGGGGTAACTATGGCTACACCTTC. Protein sequence: CASRGRGNYGYTF.

The chain has TRBV7-6 and TRBJ1-5, with a possible D match to TRBD1 (5 bases). There are 14 residues in the CDR3. Germline loops: CDR1 SGHVS, CDR2 FNYEAQ. With 1 base removed from V and 7 bases from J, the gap between germline ends came to 11 bases. The CDR3 bases are TGTGCCAGCAGCTTAGAAATGGGGGACCAGCCCCAGCATTTT. This codes for CASSLEMGDQPQHF.

V usage is TRBV9 and J usage is TRBJ2-7; no definite D call. The length of the CDR3 is 15 residues. The germline V and J ends were trimmed by 3 bases and 6 bases, with 19 bases remaining between them. The V gene's germline CDR1 is SGDLS and CDR2 YYNGEE. CDR3 sequence reads: CASSGSQTAYGEQYF. For the CDR3, the DNA is TGTGCCAGCAGCGGAAGCCAGACGGCCTACGGCGAGCAGTACTTC.

The genes are TRBV5-1 and TRBJ2-7, with 7 nucleotides matching TRBD2. V dropped 3 bases and J dropped 6; count of bases not matched to a gene: 12. There are 15 residues in the CDR3. The V gene's germline CDR1 is SGHRS and CDR2 YFSETQ. In DNA, the CDR3 is TGCGCCAGCAGCTCGCAATCCCCGGGGGGTCGCGAGCAGTACTTC. It encodes CASSSQSPGGREQYF.

This chain uses TRBV7-2 with TRBJ2-1; TRBD2 matches at 8 bases. CDR1 SGHTA and CDR2 FQGNSA come from the germline V gene. V trimming: 5 bases; J trimming: 4 bases; junction bases outside the gene matches: 7. The CDR3 sequence is 15 residues long. The DNA of the CDR3 is TGTGCCAGCAGCCCGGCTAGCGGGTTATACAATGAGCAGTTCTTC. Amino acid sequence: CASSPASGLYNEQFF.

V gene TRBV11-2 combines with J gene TRBJ1-5, with 8 nucleotides matching TRBD1. Unmatched junction bases numbered 7, after V lost 5 bases and J lost 4 bases. Germline V lookup: CDR1 SGHAT, CDR2 FQNNGV. The CDR3 is 15 amino acids. Here the CDR3 DNA reads TGTGCCAGCAGCCCGGGACAGGCTTTAAATCAGCCCCAGCATTTT. This sequence encodes CASSPGQALNQPQHF.

CDR3 sequence reads: CASGPSGITDTQYF. In nucleotides, the CDR3 is TGTGCCAGCGGGCCTAGCGGGATCACAGATACGCAGTATTTT. This chain uses TRBV13 with TRBJ2-3, with TRBD2 matching 9 bases. With V trimmed by 8 bases and J by 2 bases, 5 bases remained unmatched. Per germline, CDR1 PRHDT and CDR2 FYEKMQ (reference sequence). CDR3 length: 14 residues.

A few counts support this clone. The chain couples TRBV19 to TRBJ1-5, with D possibly TRBD1 on 6 matching bases. This CDR3 spans 15 amino acids. V was trimmed by 7 bases and J by 11 bases, leaving 24 bases between them. Looked up from germline, CDR1 is LNHDA and CDR2 is SQIVND (reference sequence). Written as DNA, the CDR3 is TGTGCCAGTACCCCGGACAGCCTGCTAGGGTTTGCCCAGCATTTT. This codes for CASTPDSLLGFAQHF.

The rearrangement uses TRBV11-2 and TRBJ1-4; D is ambiguous. The V gene lost 5 bases and the J gene lost 4 bases, with 11 bases spanning the gap. The CDR3 contains 14 residues. Per germline, CDR1 SGHAT and CDR2 FQNNGV. Written as DNA, the CDR3 is TGTGCCAGCAGCACGGATCTGGGTAATGAAAAACTGTTTTTT. The encoded protein is CASSTDLGNEKLFF.

This chain connects TRBV5-6 to TRBJ2-3, with TRBD2 matching over 9 bases. This CDR3 has 18 amino acids. Germline V gene sequence: CDR1 SGHDT, CDR2 YYEEEE. Germline trimming cut 0 bases from V and 4 bases from J; bases unmatched to any gene: 12. The DNA of the CDR3 is TGTGCCAGCAGCTTGGGGCTAGCGGGACCGAGGGGCGCAGATACGCAGTATTTT. Protein: CASSLGLAGPRGADTQYF. The full variable domain, completed using reference TRBV5-6 and TRBJ2-3, is DAGVTQSPTHLIKTRGQQVTLRCSPKSGHDTVSWYQQALGQGPQFIFQYYEEEERQRGNFPDRFSGHQFPNYSSELNVNALLLGDSALYLCASSLGLAGPRGADTQYFGPGTRLTVL.

The chain carries TRBV7-3 and TRBJ2-7; TRBD2 matches at 7 bases. In germline, CDR1 is SGHTA, CDR2 FQGTGA. The ends lost 2 bases at V and 3 bases at J; junction bases unmatched: 13. This CDR3 region has 17 residues. CDR3 in DNA: TGTGCCAGCAGCTTACTCGAAAAGGGACTACCTCTCTACGAGCAGTACTTC. Its protein product is CASSLLEKGLPLYEQYF.

The chain carries TRBV4-1 and TRBJ1-4, with 9 nucleotides matching TRBD1. This CDR3 spans 14 amino acids. Germline V lookup: CDR1 MGHRA, CDR2 YSYEKL. V lost 4 bases, J lost 8 bases, and 5 bases stayed unmatched. The CDR3 DNA reads as TGCGCCAGCAGCCTCGGGACAGGGAGAGAAAAACTGTTTTTT. As protein: CASSLGTGREKLFF.

V is TRBV6-5 and J is TRBJ2-1; a possible D gene is TRBD2 (6 bases). Germline values: CDR1 MNHEY, CDR2 SVGAGI. The ends were cut back, 5 bases at V and 9 bases at J, with 17 bases in the middle. This CDR3 is 14 amino acids long. In DNA form, the CDR3 reads TGTGCCAGCAGTGCCTCGACTAGATCCGTTGAGCAGTTCTTC. It codes for CASSASTRSVEQFF.

The chain carries TRBV7-6 and TRBJ1-1; D not resolved. The CDR3 has 15 residues. The germline gives CDR1 SGHVS, CDR2 FNYEAQ. Trimming left V 0 bases short and J 3 bases short, with 11 bases between. The CDR3 is CASSLAFSGDTEAFF. The DNA of the CDR3 is TGTGCCAGCAGCTTAGCGTTTTCTGGGGACACTGAAGCTTTCTTT.

The chain joins TRBV7-9 to TRBJ2-5; no firm D call. Germline CDR1 and CDR2: SEHNR and FQNEAQ (reference sequence). Trimming removed 1 base from V and 5 bases from J, with 8 bases in between. This CDR3 has 13 amino acids. The DNA for the CDR3 is TGTGCCAGCAGCTTAGATGGGTGGGAGACCCAGTACTTC. Protein: CASSLDGWETQYF.

On this clone: The same CDR3 can be traced to other DNA sequences in this sample. DNA for the CDR3: TGTGCCAGCAGTTTCGGGGACACCTACGAGCAGTACTTC. Its protein is CASSFGDTYEQYF. The rearrangement uses TRBV27 and TRBJ2-7, with D tentatively TRBD1 (6 bases). The CDR3 consists of 13 residues. Between the trimmed V and J ends, which lost 3 bases and 2 bases, there was a span of 8 bases. Germline V gene data show CDR1 as MNHEY and CDR2 as SMNVEV (reference sequence).

The chain is built from TRBV9 and TRBJ2-6; D gene uncertain. The CDR3 extends over 16 amino acids. V lost 2 bases and J 2 bases, leaving 11 bases between the germline ends. Per germline, CDR1 SGDLS and CDR2 YYNGEE. The CDR3 loop reads CASSVGMRTGANVLTF. The CDR3 DNA reads as TGTGCCAGCAGCGTGGGAATGAGAACTGGGGCCAACGTCCTGACTTTC.

This clone was detected only once. The junction departs from germline at one end; a sequencing error may be responsible. The V gene is TRBV27, the J gene TRBJ1-2; unclear D gene. The CDR3 is made up of 12 amino acids. Germline-derived CDR1 and CDR2 are MNHEY and SMNVEV (reference sequence). Here the CDR3 DNA reads TGTGCCAGCAGCCGGCCGGGCCAATACCTCATCTTC. It codes for CASSRPGQYLIF.

The V and J genes are TRBV4-1 and TRBJ2-1; the D gene is possibly TRBD1 (6 bases). Germline V gene data show CDR1 as MGHRA and CDR2 as YSYEKL. This CDR3 has 13 amino acids. V lost 2 bases, J lost 7 bases, and 9 bases lay in between. The DNA for the CDR3 is TGCGCCAGCAGCCAACGACAGGAAAATGAGCAGTTCTTC. Its translation is CASSQRQENEQFF.

V is TRBV9 and J is TRBJ2-2; D not resolved. Germline V CDR1 and CDR2: SGDLS, YYNGEE. V lost 0 bases and J 3 bases, leaving 12 bases between the germline ends. The CDR3 totals 16 residues. CDR3 sequence (DNA): TGTGCCAGCAGCGTAGGTCCCAGGCGGCACACCGGGGAGCTGTTTTTT. Translated, it gives CASSVGPRRHTGELFF.

This chain connects TRBV7-9 to TRBJ2-1; tentative D call: TRBD2 (5 bases). In germline, CDR1 is SEHNR, CDR2 FQNEAQ (reference sequence). The CDR3 extends over 14 amino acids. Trimming removed 5 bases from V and 7 bases from J, with 15 bases in between. CDR3 residues: CASSPGGHRNEQFF. CDR3 nucleotide sequence: TGTGCCAGCAGCCCCGGAGGTCACCGGAATGAGCAGTTCTTC.

The chain employs TRBV15 and TRBJ1-2, with a weak D call TRBD1 (6 bases). Trimming removed 5 bases at V and 8 bases at J, with 21 bases between. This CDR3 spans 15 amino acids. The germline gives CDR1 LNHNV, CDR2 YYDKDF (reference sequence). CDR3 DNA sequence: TGTGCCACCAGCGCGGAAGTACAGGGACTCAAAGGCTACACCTTC. Translation gives CATSAEVQGLKGYTF.

The CDR3 bases are TGTGCCAGTAGTATATGGAGACAGGGGGTGAGTCAGCCCCAGCATTTT. Amino acid sequence: CASSIWRQGVSQPQHF. The rearrangement joins TRBV19 to TRBJ1-5; 9 positions agree with TRBD1. This CDR3 region has 16 residues. The V gene's germline CDR1 is LNHDA and CDR2 SQIVND (reference sequence). Unmatched junction bases numbered 8, after V lost 2 bases and J lost 6 bases.

This clone appeared a single time. This chain links TRBV6-1 with TRBJ2-1; the D is unclear. Germline V gene data show CDR1 as MNHNS and CDR2 as SASEGT. The CDR3 spans 11 residues. The CDR3: CASDSVGEQFF. Here the CDR3 DNA reads TGTGCGTCAGATTCAGTGGGTGAGCAGTTCTTC.